This T cell receptor (beta chain) was sequenced for a study of Graves' ophthalmopathy and Graves' hyperthyroidism. Study outcomes and limitations: Prediction of ophthalmopathy progression reached less than 71% sensitivity and approximately 74% specificity.

Trimming left V 3 bases short and J 5 bases short, with 10 bases between. The CDR3 is 13 amino acids. This clonotype was found many times. Antigen specificity is unknown. The authors amplified TCR beta CDR3 regions from RNA transcripts. A first-round RT-PCR used HTBI primers, followed by a second-round multiplex PCR. Each CDR3 protein gets one entry after TCRdb re-called the multiplex PCR reads with MiXCR. The sample includes 1 million to 1.3 million distinct CDR3 sequences, 35% to 40% of them seen just once. The sequence derives from an adult man with Graves' hyperthyroidism. Sequenced input: peripheral blood or thyroid tissue (not recorded which). V gene TRBV12-3 or TRBV12-4 combines with J gene TRBJ2-5; D remains ambiguous. The chain's CDR3 is CASSFSVYETQYF. The DNA of the CDR3 is TGTGCCAGCAGTTTCTCCGTTTATGAGACCCAGTACTTC.